This T cell receptor (beta chain) was recovered during a study of blood T cell repertoires in COVID-19. Study-wide background: Spain, Italy and the United States supplied samples that represented acute and convalescent COVID-19.

Trimming at V came to 2 bases and at J to 5 bases, leaving 8 bases not matched to a gene. The CDR3 runs 16 residues. The germline V gene has CDR1 LNHDA and CDR2 SQIVND (reference sequence). In this sample, this clone turned up once. The data were produced by immunoSEQ multiplex PCR, yet TCRdb's version contains in-frame clones alone and is incomplete. The sample holds 35,000 to 55,000 clones; 90% are singletons and the top ten take approximately 2.9%. The sample consisted of peripheral blood. The genes are TRBV19 and TRBJ2-2, with TRBD2 identical over 7 bases. This sequence was found in a man in his fifties with active COVID-19. As DNA, the CDR3 is TGTGCCAGTAGTATATTCGCGGGGGTACAGACCGGGGAGCTGTTTTTT. It is translated as CASSIFAGVQTGELFF. The full variable domain, in which reference TRBV19 and TRBJ2-2 provide the parts outside the CDR3, is DGGITQSPKYLFRKEGQNVTLSCEQNLNHDAMYWYRQDPGQGLRLIYYSQIVNDFQKGDIAEGYSVSREKKESFPLTVTSAQKNPTAFYLCASSIFAGVQTGELFFGEGSRLTVL.